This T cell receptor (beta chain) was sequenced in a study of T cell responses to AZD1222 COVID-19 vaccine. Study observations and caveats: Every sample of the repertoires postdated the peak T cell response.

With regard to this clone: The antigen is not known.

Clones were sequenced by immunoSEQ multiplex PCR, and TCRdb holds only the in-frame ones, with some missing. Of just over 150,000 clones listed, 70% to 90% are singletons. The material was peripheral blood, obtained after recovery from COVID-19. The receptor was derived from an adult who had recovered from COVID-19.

CDR3 in amino acids: CASSIAGRWNTEAFF. CDR3 DNA sequence: TGTGCCAGTAGTATAGCGGGCAGATGGAACACTGAAGCTTTCTTT. This rearrangement joins TRBV19 to TRBJ1-1; D ambiguous. With 1 base removed from V and 1 base from J, the gap between germline ends came to 10 bases. The CDR3 extends over 15 amino acids. Germline V gene lookup returns CDR1 LNHDA and CDR2 SQIVND (reference sequence).